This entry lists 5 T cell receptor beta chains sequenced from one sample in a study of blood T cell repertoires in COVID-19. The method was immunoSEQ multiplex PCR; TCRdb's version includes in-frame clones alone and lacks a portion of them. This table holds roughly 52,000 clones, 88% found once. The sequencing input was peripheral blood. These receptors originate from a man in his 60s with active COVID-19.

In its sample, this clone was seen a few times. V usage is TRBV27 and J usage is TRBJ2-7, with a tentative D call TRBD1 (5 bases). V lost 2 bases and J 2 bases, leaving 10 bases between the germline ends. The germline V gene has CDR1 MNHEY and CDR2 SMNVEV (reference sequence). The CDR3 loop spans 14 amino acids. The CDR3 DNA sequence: TGTGCCAGCAGTTTAGCAGGGAACCCCTACGAGCAGTACTTC. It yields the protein CASSLAGNPYEQYF.

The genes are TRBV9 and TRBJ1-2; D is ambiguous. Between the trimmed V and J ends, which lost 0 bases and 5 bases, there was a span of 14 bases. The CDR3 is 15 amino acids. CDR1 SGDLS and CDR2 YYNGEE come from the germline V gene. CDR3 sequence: CASSVGEMTLYGYTF. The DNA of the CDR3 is TGTGCCAGCAGCGTAGGAGAGATGACACTTTATGGCTACACCTTC.

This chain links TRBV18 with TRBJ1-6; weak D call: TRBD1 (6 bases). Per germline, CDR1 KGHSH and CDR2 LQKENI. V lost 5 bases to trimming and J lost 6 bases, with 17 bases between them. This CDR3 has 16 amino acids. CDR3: CASSSKRDTLNSPLHF. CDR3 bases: TGTGCCAGCTCATCTAAACGGGACACTCTTAATTCACCCCTCCACTTT.

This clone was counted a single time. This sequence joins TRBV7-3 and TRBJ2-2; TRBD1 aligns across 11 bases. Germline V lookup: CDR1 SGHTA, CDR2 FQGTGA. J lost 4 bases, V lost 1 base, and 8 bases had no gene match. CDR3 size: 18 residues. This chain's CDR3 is CASSLIPSGTGGTGELFF. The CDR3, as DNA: TGTGCCAGCAGCTTAATCCCGTCCGGGACAGGGGGCACCGGGGAGCTGTTTTTT.

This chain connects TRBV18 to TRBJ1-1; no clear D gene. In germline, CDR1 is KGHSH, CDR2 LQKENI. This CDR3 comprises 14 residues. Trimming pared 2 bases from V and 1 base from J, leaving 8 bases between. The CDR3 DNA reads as TGTGCCAGCTCACCAAGCAGACAGAACACTGAAGCTTTCTTT. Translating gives CASSPSRQNTEAFF.